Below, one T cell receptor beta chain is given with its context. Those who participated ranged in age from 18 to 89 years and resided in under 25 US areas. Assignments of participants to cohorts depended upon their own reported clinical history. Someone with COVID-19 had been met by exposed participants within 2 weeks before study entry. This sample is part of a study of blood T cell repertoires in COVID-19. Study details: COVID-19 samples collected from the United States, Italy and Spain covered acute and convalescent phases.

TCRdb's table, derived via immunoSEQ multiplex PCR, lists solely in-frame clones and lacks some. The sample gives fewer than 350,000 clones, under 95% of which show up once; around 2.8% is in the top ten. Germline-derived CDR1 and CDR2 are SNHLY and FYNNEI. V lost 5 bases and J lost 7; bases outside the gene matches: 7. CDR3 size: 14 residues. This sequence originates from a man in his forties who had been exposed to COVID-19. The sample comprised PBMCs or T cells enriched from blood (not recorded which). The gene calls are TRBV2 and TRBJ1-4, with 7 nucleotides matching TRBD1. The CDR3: CASSFTGAGEKLFF. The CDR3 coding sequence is TGTGCCAGCAGTTTTACAGGGGCGGGTGAAAAACTGTTTTTT.